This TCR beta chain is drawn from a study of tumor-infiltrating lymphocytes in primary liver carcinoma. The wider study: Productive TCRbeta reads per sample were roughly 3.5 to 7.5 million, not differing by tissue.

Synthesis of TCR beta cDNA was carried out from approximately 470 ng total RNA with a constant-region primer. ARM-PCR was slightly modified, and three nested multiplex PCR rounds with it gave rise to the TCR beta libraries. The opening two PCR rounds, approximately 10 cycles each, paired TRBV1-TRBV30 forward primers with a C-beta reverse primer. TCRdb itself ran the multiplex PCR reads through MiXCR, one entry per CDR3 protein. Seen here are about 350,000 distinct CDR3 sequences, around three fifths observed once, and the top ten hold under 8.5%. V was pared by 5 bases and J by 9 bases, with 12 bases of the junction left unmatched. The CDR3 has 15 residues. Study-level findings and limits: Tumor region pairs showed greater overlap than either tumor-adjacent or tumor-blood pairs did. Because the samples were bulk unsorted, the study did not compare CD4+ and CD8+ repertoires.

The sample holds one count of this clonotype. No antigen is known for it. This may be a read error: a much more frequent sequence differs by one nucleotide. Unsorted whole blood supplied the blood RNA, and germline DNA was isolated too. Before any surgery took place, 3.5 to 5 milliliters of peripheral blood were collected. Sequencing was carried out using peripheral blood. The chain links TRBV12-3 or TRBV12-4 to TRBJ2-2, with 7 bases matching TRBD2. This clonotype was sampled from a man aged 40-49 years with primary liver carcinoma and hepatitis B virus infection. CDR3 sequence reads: CASSGGAGVDRELFF. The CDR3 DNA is TGTGCCAGCAGTGGAGGTGCGGGAGTCGATAGGGAGCTGTTTTTT.